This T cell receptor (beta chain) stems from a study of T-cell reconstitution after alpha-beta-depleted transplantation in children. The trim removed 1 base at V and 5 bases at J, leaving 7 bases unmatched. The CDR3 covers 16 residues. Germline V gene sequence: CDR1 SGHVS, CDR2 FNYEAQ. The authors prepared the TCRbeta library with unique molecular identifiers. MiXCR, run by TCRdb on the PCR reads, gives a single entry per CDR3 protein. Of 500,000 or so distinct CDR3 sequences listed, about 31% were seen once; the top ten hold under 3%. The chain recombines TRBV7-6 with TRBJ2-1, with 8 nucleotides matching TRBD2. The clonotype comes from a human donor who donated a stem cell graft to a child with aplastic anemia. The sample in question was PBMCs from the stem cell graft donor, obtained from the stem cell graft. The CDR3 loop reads CASSLEASGLNNEQFF. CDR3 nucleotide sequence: TGTGCCAGCAGCTTAGAAGCTAGCGGGCTGAACAATGAGCAGTTCTTC.